This T cell receptor beta chain is from a study of cytomegalovirus exposure and HLA in healthy donors. Study-level information: Among the 400 or so donors who were genotyped, about 79% fell in the genetic ancestry cluster that is associated with self-reported Caucasian donors. Whole-study findings and limits: Confirmation in vitro established that a few CMV-associated chains were specific for CMV antigens. On later analysis, the bulk of CMV-associated TCR beta chains appeared to be HLA-restricted.

This clone was recorded a few times. What it binds is not known. Primers for the PCR totalled 60 Vbeta and 13 Jbeta. The assay was immunoSEQ multiplex PCR, and TCRdb's table has in-frame clones only and misses some. The sample consists of a few hundred thousand clones, 70% to 80% of them appearing once. The CDR3 has 15 amino acids. Germline CDR1 and CDR2: MNHNY and SVGAGI (reference sequence). Between the trimmed V and J ends, which lost 0 bases and 5 bases, there was a span of 10 bases. This TCR derives from a woman aged 25 to 45 in good health and CMV-seronegative. The rearrangement uses TRBV6-6 and TRBJ2-2; D is possibly TRBD1 (6 bases). Sequenced input: PBMCs. The CDR3 is CASSYSEGVTGELFF. DNA of the CDR3: TGTGCCAGCAGTTACTCAGAGGGGGTAACCGGGGAGCTGTTTTTT.